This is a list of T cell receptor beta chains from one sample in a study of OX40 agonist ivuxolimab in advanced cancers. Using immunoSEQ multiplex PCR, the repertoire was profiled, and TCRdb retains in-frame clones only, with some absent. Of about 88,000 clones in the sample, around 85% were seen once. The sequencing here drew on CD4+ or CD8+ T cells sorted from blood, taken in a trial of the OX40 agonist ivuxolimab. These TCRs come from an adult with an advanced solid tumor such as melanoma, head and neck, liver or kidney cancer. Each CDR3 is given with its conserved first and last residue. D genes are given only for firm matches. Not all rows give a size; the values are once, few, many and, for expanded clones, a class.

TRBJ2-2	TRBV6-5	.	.	TGTGCCAGCAGGACACGGACGAACACCGGGGAGCTGTTTTTT	CASRTRTNTGELFF
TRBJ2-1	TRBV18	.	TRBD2	TGTGCCAGCTCACCCGGACTAGTGGGCAATGAGCAGTTCTTC	CASSPGLVGNEQFF
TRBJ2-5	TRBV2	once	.	TGTGCCAGCAGCTTCCAGGGAACCCTGGAAGAGACCCAGTACTTC	CASSFQGTLEETQYF
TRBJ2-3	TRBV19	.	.	TGTGCCAGTAGTGGTAGCGGCACAGATACGCAGTATTTT	CASSGSGTDTQYF
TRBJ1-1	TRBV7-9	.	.	TGTGCCAGCACCTCGGGGAGCATGAACACTGAAGCTTTCTTT	CASTSGSMNTEAFF
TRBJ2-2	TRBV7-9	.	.	TGTGCTAGCGGATCTGACAGGGTTGAAACCGGGGAGCTGTTTTTT	CASGSDRVETGELFF
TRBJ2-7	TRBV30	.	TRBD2	TGTGCCTGGAGTCGGAAAGCGGGAGGAGGCGAGCAGTACTTC	CAWSRKAGGGEQYF
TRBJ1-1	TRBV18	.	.	TGTGCCAGCTCACCACCGGACGGGGTCACTGAAGCTTTCTTT	CASSPPDGVTEAFF
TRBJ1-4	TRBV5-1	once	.	TGCGCCAGCAGCGGCATAGGGAGGGGGATTGAAAAACTGTTTTTT	CASSGIGRGIEKLFF
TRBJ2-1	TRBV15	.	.	TGTGCCACCAGCAGTCCCGACCATCGAGCCTACAATGAGCAGTTCTTC	CATSSPDHRAYNEQFF
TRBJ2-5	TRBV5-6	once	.	TGTGCCAGCAGCTTCTGGTACCAAGAGACCCAGTACTTC	CASSFWYQETQYF
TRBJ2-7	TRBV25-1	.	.	TGTGCCAGCAGGGGGACGGCCTACGAGCAGTACTTC	CASRGTAYEQYF
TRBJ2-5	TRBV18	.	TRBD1	TGTGCCAGTAACCGGGACAGCGCCGGGGAGACCCAGTACTTC	CASNRDSAGETQYF
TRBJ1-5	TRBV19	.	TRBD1	TGTGCCAGTAGTAGAGGACAGGGGGATCAGCCCCAGCATTTT	CASSRGQGDQPQHF
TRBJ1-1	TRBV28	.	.	TGTGCCAGCAGTTGGACTAACACTGAAGCTTTCTTT	CASSWTNTEAFF
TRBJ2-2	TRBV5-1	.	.	TGCGCCAGCAGCCTACGAACTAGTGGGGACACCGGGGAGCTGTTTTTT	CASSLRTSGDTGELFF
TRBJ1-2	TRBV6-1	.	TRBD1	TGTGCCAGCAGTGAATTAGGTGGTGCGGGACAGAACTTC	CASSELGGAGQNF
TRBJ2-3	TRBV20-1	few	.	TGCAGTGCTAGAGTGACATTGCAGTATTTT	CSARVTLQYF
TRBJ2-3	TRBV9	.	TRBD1	TGTGCCAGCAGCCCTCAGGCCAGGACAGGGCCAGGGGATACGCAGTATTTT	CASSPQARTGPGDTQYF
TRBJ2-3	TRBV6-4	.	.	TGTGCCAGCAGCCCACTAGGGGGCACAGATACGCAGTATTTT	CASSPLGGTDTQYF
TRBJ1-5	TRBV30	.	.	TGTGCCTGGAGGGGCGACCGAGATCAGCCCCAGCATTTT	CAWRGDRDQPQHF
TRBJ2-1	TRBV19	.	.	TGTGCCAGTAGTATATCGGCAAACTCCTACAATGAGCAGTTCTTC	CASSISANSYNEQFF
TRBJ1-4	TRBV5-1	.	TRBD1	TGCGCCAGCGGGACAGGGGATGTTGAAAAACTGTTTTTT	CASGTGDVEKLFF